This T cell receptor beta chain was documented in a study of T cell repertoires in cytomegalovirus infection. Study at large: From public TCR beta signatures came an indication of both CMV infection and matching HLA type. Overall study results and limits: Dominating the ex vivo response were HLA-C-restricted CMV-specific TCR beta clonotypes.

TCRdb used MiXCR to reprocess the reads, holding one entry per CDR3 protein. The repertoire holds almost 550,000 distinct CDR3 sequences, with approximately 15% as singletons. Worth noting for this clonotype: Its antigen is not identified.

CDR3 length: 14 amino acids. Germline V gene lookup returns CDR1 SGDLS and CDR2 YYNGEE. With V trimmed by 4 bases and J by 3 bases, 6 bases remained unmatched. Sequencing used CD8+ T cells from PBMCs. The genes are TRBV9 and TRBJ2-5; 7 nucleotides agree with TRBD2. The TCR sequence derives from a human donor in good health (CMV status not recorded). Some clones in this sample may be carry-over from other donors' samples. CDR3 residues: CASSSRTREETQYF. The CDR3 region has the DNA TGTGCCAGCAGCTCCCGGACTAGGGAAGAGACCCAGTACTTC.